The 21 T cell receptor beta chains below all came from one sample that was sequenced in a study of shared clonotypes between healthy human individuals. The data were produced by immunoSEQ multiplex PCR, yet TCRdb's version contains in-frame clones alone and is incomplete. The sample lists about 2.4 million clones, 93% occurring once. Sequences were obtained from naive CD4+ T cells from PBMCs. The subset is: CD45RA+ positively selected. Every receptor here comes from a man aged 18 to 30 in good health. Some clones in this sample may be carry-over from other donors' samples.

The chain is built from TRBV6-6 and TRBJ2-7; 8 bases match TRBD2. Germline trimming cut 2 bases from V and 5 bases from J; bases unmatched to any gene: 5. The CDR3 contains 14 residues. Germline V CDR1 and CDR2: MNHNY, SVGAGI (reference sequence). CDR3: CASSYGTRGHEQYF. CDR3 sequence (DNA): TGTGCCAGCAGTTACGGGACTAGAGGGCACGAGCAGTACTTC.

J is TRBJ2-7 and V is TRBV14, with no clear D. CDR3 length: 14 residues. V lost 4 bases, J lost 6 bases, and 16 bases lay in between. Germline lookup yields CDR1 SGHDN and CDR2 FVKESK. The CDR3 protein is CASSLTLTPSEQYF. The DNA of the CDR3 is TGTGCCAGCAGCCTAACCCTGACCCCCTCCGAGCAGTACTTC.

J is TRBJ2-7 and V is TRBV2; 9 nucleotides agree with TRBD1. The length of the CDR3 is 14 residues. Trimming at V came to 6 bases and at J to 1 base, leaving 4 bases not matched to a gene. Germline V gene lookup returns CDR1 SNHLY and CDR2 FYNNEI. CDR3 amino acids: CASRAGQGSYEQYF. The CDR3 coding sequence is TGTGCCAGCAGGGCGGGACAGGGTTCCTACGAGCAGTACTTC.

On this clone: Other DNA sequences of this sample code for an identical CDR3. This chain connects TRBV5-1 to TRBJ2-3, with 10 bases lining up with TRBD1. Per the germline V gene, CDR1 is SGHRS and CDR2 is YFSETQ. This CDR3 contains 15 residues. The V gene end was trimmed by 4 bases and the J gene end by 3 bases; junction bases not matched to a gene: 5. The CDR3 protein is CASSRGTGVTDTQYF. DNA for the CDR3: TGCGCCAGCAGCCGCGGGACAGGGGTGACAGATACGCAGTATTTT.

The chain is built from TRBV29-1 and TRBJ2-2, with D possibly being TRBD1 (5 bases). The CDR3 length is 14 residues. CDR1 SQVTM and CDR2 ANQGSEA come from the germline V gene. Trimming took off 3 bases at V and 4 bases at J, with 12 bases between the two ends. The CDR3 nucleotides are TGCAGCGTTGACCAGGGAAGTATCACCGGGGAGCTGTTTTTT. Translating it yields CSVDQGSITGELFF.

This sequence joins TRBV4-2 and TRBJ2-3; tentative D call: TRBD2 (7 bases). Germline V gene lookup returns CDR1 LGHNA and CDR2 YNFKEQ. The V end lost 0 bases, the J end lost 3 bases, and 22 bases lay between the germline ends. This CDR3 has 19 amino acids. The CDR3 bases are TGTGCCAGCAGCCAAGATGGGGGGCGAGGAGCGGGAATGACAGATACGCAGTATTTT. Translating gives CASSQDGGRGAGMTDTQYF.

The rearrangement uses TRBV7-2 and TRBJ2-1; 9 bases map to TRBD2. Looked up from germline, CDR1 is SGHTA and CDR2 is FQGNSA. The CDR3 contains 17 residues. V was clipped by 2 bases and J by 4 bases; unmatched bases: 9. The CDR3 region has the DNA TGTGCCAGCAGCTTATTTGTCGCGGGAGGGCGTTACAATGAGCAGTTCTTC. Its protein is CASSLFVAGGRYNEQFF.

Regarding this clone: Different DNA sequences within this sample yield the same CDR3. The chain is built from TRBV5-1 and TRBJ2-3; D perhaps matches TRBD2 (5 bases). Germline assignment: CDR1 SGHRS and CDR2 YFSETQ. This CDR3 contains 14 residues. V was pared by 4 bases and J by 1 base, with 10 bases between. The CDR3 loop is CASSASSGTDTQYF. The CDR3 nucleotides are TGCGCCAGCAGCGCCAGTAGCGGCACAGATACGCAGTATTTT.

In its sample, this clone was seen a few times. The identical CDR3 is also encoded by other nucleotide sequences in the sample. CDR3: CASSLDSRGNTGELFF. CDR3 bases: TGCGCCAGCAGCTTGGACTCCCGGGGGAACACCGGGGAGCTGTTTTTT. V gene TRBV5-1 combines with J gene TRBJ2-2, with a weak D call TRBD2 (5 bases). The CDR3 covers 16 residues. V was cut by 0 bases and J by 1 base, with 10 bases left in between. In germline, CDR1 is SGHRS, CDR2 YFSETQ.

A remark on this clone: This CDR3 is also generated by other DNA sequences in the sample. The chain employs TRBV5-4 and TRBJ2-5; a possible D gene is TRBD2 (6 bases). The CDR3 has 14 amino acids. CDR1 SGHNT and CDR2 YYREEE come from the germline V gene (reference sequence). Trimming removed 0 bases at V and 1 base at J, with 7 bases between. The CDR3 loop is CASSLGDSQETQYF. CDR3 nucleotides: TGTGCCAGCAGCTTGGGGGACTCCCAAGAGACCCAGTACTTC.

This chain uses TRBV25-1 with TRBJ2-4; 10 positions match TRBD1. Germline V gives CDR1 MGHDK, CDR2 SYGVNS. The CDR3 extends over 15 amino acids. J was trimmed by 9 bases and V by 2 bases; bases with no gene match: 7. The CDR3 DNA is TGTGCCAGCAGTGAACCCGGGACAGGGGTTGGCATTCAGTACTTC. Residues: CASSEPGTGVGIQYF.

The chain is built from TRBV5-1 and TRBJ2-3, with TRBD2 matching 13 bases. Trimming at V came to 0 bases and at J to 2 bases, leaving 3 bases not matched to a gene. There are 17 residues in the CDR3. From germline, CDR1 is SGHRS and CDR2 YFSETQ. In nucleotides, the CDR3 is TGCGCCAGCAGCTTGGCACTAGCGGGAGGGGACACAGATACGCAGTATTTT. Encoded protein: CASSLALAGGDTDTQYF.

V and J are TRBV6-1 and TRBJ1-2, with D maybe TRBD1 (6 bases). CDR3 length: 13 amino acids. Trimming shortened V by 1 base and J by 6 bases, and 9 bases separated the two germline ends. The germline V gene encodes CDR1 MNHNS and CDR2 SASEGT. CDR3 in amino acids: CASSEGGGDGYTF. For the CDR3, the DNA is TGTGCCAGCAGTGAAGGAGGGGGGGATGGCTACACCTTC.

This chain joins TRBV11-2 and TRBJ1-1; tentatively, D is TRBD1 (5 bases). The CDR3 has 13 residues. Germline lookup yields CDR1 SGHAT and CDR2 FQNNGV. V was pared by 4 bases and J by 5 bases, with 11 bases between. The CDR3 DNA reads as TGTGCCAGCAGCTATTACGAGGGGACTGAAGCTTTCTTT. Protein sequence: CASSYYEGTEAFF.

The chain recombines TRBV19 with TRBJ2-7; D is unresolved. The CDR3 has 13 amino acids. In germline, CDR1 is LNHDA, CDR2 SQIVND (reference sequence). Trimming took 6 bases from V and 3 from J, leaving 12 bases between them. CDR3 residues: CASRLSRDYEQYF. The CDR3 DNA is TGTGCCAGTAGGCTTAGTAGGGACTACGAGCAGTACTTC. Full variable domain (outside the CDR3, taken from reference TRBV19 and TRBJ2-7): DGGITQSPKYLFRKEGQNVTLSCEQNLNHDAMYWYRQDPGQGLRLIYYSQIVNDFQKGDIAEGYSVSREKKESFPLTVTSAQKNPTAFYLCASRLSRDYEQYFGPGTRLTVT.

V is TRBV19 and J is TRBJ2-1; 8 nucleotides align to TRBD1. The germline V gene encodes CDR1 LNHDA and CDR2 SQIVND (reference sequence). Trimming cost V 5 bases and J 5 bases; bases outside gene matches: 8. The CDR3 sequence is 15 residues long. The DNA for the CDR3 is TGTGCCAGTAGTGGTAGGACAGGGACGAACAATGAGCAGTTCTTC. It translates to CASSGRTGTNNEQFF.

The chain couples TRBV7-4 to TRBJ1-5; D is possibly TRBD1 (5 bases). The CDR3 runs 15 residues. Trimming took 5 bases from V and 3 from J, leaving 14 bases between them. Germline V lookup: CDR1 SGHVT, CDR2 SQSDAQ. CDR3 nucleotide sequence: TGTGCCAGCAGCCCCGGCCAGGGCCTCAATCAGCCCCAGCATTTT. Amino acids: CASSPGQGLNQPQHF.

This chain connects TRBV6-5 to TRBJ1-1; D is ambiguous. This CDR3 spans 12 amino acids. The ends were cut back, 7 bases at V and 8 bases at J, with 14 bases in the middle. The V gene's germline CDR1 is MNHEY and CDR2 SVGAGI. The CDR3 loop reads CASTLGKAEAFF. In nucleotides, the CDR3 is TGTGCCAGCACTCTGGGCAAAGCGGAAGCTTTCTTT.

The chain uses TRBV25-1 and TRBJ2-7; TRBD2 is a possible D gene (6 bases). In germline, CDR1 is MGHDK, CDR2 SYGVNS. V lost 1 base to trimming and J lost 2 bases, with 21 bases between them. The CDR3 has 18 residues. The CDR3 here is CASSELPGTGDLPYEQYF. The CDR3 DNA follows: TGTGCCAGCAGTGAATTACCCGGGACGGGAGATTTGCCCTACGAGCAGTACTTC.

This clone appeared a few times. The chain is built from TRBV5-5 and TRBJ2-7, with 11 nucleotides matching TRBD1. The CDR3 runs 14 residues. The V segment lost 2 bases and the J segment 3 bases; nucleotides outside the gene matches: 1. Germline V gene data show CDR1 as SGHKS and CDR2 as YYEKEE (reference sequence). The DNA for the CDR3 is TGTGCCAGCAGCTTCGGGACAGGGGGCTACGAGCAGTACTTC. It codes for CASSFGTGGYEQYF.

J is TRBJ2-1 and V is TRBV7-3, with D hard to call. The germline gives CDR1 SGHTA, CDR2 FQGTGA. The V end was cut by 4 bases, the J end by 9 bases, with 19 bases between. This CDR3 region has 15 residues. Written as DNA, the CDR3 is TGTGCCAGCAGCTCCTCAGGACCCTCTTCAAGTGAGCAGTTCTTC. As protein: CASSSSGPSSSEQFF.